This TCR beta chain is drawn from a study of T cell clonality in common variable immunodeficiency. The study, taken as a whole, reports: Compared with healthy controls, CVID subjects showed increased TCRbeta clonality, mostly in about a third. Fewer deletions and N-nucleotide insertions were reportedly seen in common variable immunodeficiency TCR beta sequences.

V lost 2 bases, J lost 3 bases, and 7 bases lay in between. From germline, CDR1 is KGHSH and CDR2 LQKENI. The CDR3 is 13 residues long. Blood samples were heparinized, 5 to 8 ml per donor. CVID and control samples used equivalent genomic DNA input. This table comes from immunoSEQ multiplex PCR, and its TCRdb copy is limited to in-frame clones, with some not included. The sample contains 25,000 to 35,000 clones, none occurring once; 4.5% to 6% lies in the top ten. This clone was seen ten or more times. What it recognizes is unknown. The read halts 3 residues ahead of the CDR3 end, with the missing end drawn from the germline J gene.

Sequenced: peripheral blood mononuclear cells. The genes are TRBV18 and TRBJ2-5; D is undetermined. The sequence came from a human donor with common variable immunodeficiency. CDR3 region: CASSPEHEETQYF. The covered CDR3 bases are TGTGCCAGCTCACCAGAACATGAAGAGACC.